This section outlines one T cell receptor beta chain sequence together with its context. Its antigen target is currently unknown. No base qualities exist here, and no much larger clone lies one base off it. The meaning of the sample's time point label: cycle 1 day 1 (C1D1), immediately before nivolumab initiation. All trial patients had relapsed after autologous stem cell transplantation, with cohorts A, B and C differing in prior brentuximab vedotin exposure. The trial cohort included some 53 patients with relapsed/refractory classical Hodgkin lymphoma, and each patient had a best overall response of complete response, partial response or progressive disease. In the multi-cohort phase II CheckMate 205 trial, trial patients received single-agent nivolumab. An independent review committee assessed best overall response using the 2007 International Working Group response criteria. Trial PBMCs were obtained immediately prior to nivolumab initiation (C1D1) and on therapy at cycle 2 day 1 and cycle 4 day 1. Peripheral blood was collected in 8 mL Vacutainer Cell Preparation Tubes, from which PBMCs were isolated by centrifugation and then cryopreserved.

Genomic DNA was isolated using the Qiagen DNeasy kit from unsorted PBMCs as well as from negatively selected CD4+ and CD8+ fractions. Amplification of TCR beta CDR3 regions was done by immunoSEQ multiplex PCR with primers that anneal to V and J segments. A synthetic immune receptor repertoire was used to minimize amplification bias, and any remaining bias was removed computationally after sequencing. For the original study's pipeline: Repertoire diversity was quantified as the Shannon entropy index using custom Python scripts. Unsorted, CD4+ and CD8+ repertoires were examined separately, except in combined analyses, for which CD4+ and CD8+ sequences were merged in silico. Clonal expansion was defined as a frequency increase of at least 2-fold after treatment compared with C1D1, and clones undetected at baseline were assigned a pseudocount of 0.5. Singleton clones were defined as clones with 0 or 1 copy at C1D1, and non-singleton clones were defined as clones with 2 or more copies. Clones expanded in unsorted samples were labelled as CD4+, CD8+ or unknown by matching protein sequences in sorted samples from the same patient. Wilcoxon tests on paired samples were used to test changes in diversity from C1D1 to C4D1. TCRdb re-hosts the immuneACCESS table, in-frame sequences only. Its copies lack some clones; in the studies checked, an unresolved V gene accounts for under half of them, and the cause for the rest is not known. That table supplies the V and J calls and clone size; D and trimming were determined from the DNA. The sample table contains tens of thousands of clones; only one count was recorded for around two thirds of them. The ten top clones hold less than 4% of the sample.

The CDR3, from cysteine to phenylalanine, totals 12 residues. Solely the CDR3 DNA is kept, with 36 bases framed from the first base. The germline V gene encodes CDR1 SGDLS and CDR2 YYNGEE. These data come from a study of PD-1 blockade in classical Hodgkin lymphoma (TCRdb year 2020). Study-wide context: Nivolumab dosing was 3 mg/kg intravenously every 2 weeks, continuing until either disease progression or unacceptable toxicity. The study used CyTOF and TCR beta sequencing to define a peripheral blood immune signature of response to PD-1 blockade in classical Hodgkin lymphoma. The paper as a whole reports these results and caveats: Baseline diversity similar to that of newly diagnosed patients was observed in trial patients achieving complete response, whereas significantly lower diversity was observed in partial responders and progressors. The study was limited to a single clinical trial cohort, and causes of repertoire differences, possibly disease activity or prior therapy, remained undefined. Diversity was lower in patients who began nivolumab less than 1 year after ASCT, so these patients were left out of later analyses to avoid confounding by immune reconstitution. Newly diagnosed patients were reported to have lower baseline TCR diversity than healthy donors, and relapsed/refractory patients were reported to have lower baseline TCR diversity still. By C4D1, a significant rise was seen in CD4+ TCR diversity but not in CD8+ TCR diversity (p=0.0027 vs p=0.16), and the rise was most apparent among complete responders (p=0.02).

The chain employs TRBV9 and TRBJ2-5; the D gene lacks a confident call. The tail of the sequence fits TRBJ2-7 better, so the J call may be wrong. Sequences were derived from peripheral blood mononuclear cells (PBMCs), sampled at baseline. The sequence derives from a human donor with classical Hodgkin lymphoma. The CDR3 protein is CASRGNSYEQYF. Read as DNA, the sequence is TGTGCCAGCAGGGGGAATTCCTACGAGCAGTACTTC.